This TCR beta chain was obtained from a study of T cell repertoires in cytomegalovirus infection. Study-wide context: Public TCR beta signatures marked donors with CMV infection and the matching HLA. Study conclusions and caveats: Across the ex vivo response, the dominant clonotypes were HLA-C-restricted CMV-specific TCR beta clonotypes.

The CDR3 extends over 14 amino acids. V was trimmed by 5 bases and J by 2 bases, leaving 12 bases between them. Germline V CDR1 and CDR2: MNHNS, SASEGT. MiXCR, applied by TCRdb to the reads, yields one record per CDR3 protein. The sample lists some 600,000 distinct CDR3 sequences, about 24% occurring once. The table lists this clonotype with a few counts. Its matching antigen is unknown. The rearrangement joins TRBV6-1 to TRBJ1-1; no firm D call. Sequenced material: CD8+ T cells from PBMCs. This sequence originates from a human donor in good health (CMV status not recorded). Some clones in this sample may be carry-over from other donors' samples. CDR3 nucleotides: TGTGCCAGCAGTTATTGGGCGGGTAACACTGAAGCTTTCTTT. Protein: CASSYWAGNTEAFF.